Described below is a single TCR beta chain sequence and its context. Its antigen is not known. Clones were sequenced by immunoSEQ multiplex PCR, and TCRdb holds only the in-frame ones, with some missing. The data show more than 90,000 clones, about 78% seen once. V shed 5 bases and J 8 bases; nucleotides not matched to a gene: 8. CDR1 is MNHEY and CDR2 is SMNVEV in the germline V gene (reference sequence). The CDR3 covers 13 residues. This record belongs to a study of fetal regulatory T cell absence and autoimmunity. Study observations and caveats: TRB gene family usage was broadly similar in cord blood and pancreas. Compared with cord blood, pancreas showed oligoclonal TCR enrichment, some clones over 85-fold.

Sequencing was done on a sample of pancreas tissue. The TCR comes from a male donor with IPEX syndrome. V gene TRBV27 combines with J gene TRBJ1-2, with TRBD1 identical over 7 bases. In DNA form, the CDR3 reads TGTGCCAGCAGTCTAGGGGGCGCGAGGGGCTACACCTTC. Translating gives CASSLGGARGYTF.